This T cell receptor beta chain was sequenced for a study of low-dose radiotherapy and immunotherapy resistance in tumors. Donors, who were enrolled in a single-arm phase I dose-escalation trial, received nivolumab, ipilimumab, aspirin, low-dose cyclophosphamide and low-dose radiotherapy. TRAV and TRBV primers primed cDNA for both TCRalpha and TCRbeta. Amplification, which lasted roughly 20 PCR cycles, used a constant-region primer and V-primer adapter to amplify TCRs. TCRdb itself ran the reads through MiXCR, one entry per CDR3 protein. The sample contains around 8,200 distinct CDR3 sequences, 61% of which appear only once. V lost 7 bases to trimming and J lost 4 bases, with 19 bases between them. From germline, CDR1 is MDHEN and CDR2 SYDVKM. The CDR3 is 15 amino acids. This clonotype was detected only once.

The chain employs TRBV28 and TRBJ1-2; D may be TRBD1 (5 bases). This clonotype originated in a human donor with advanced metastatic prostate, ovarian, gallbladder or colorectal cancer (not recorded which). This table probably holds off-target reads from a library built for another chain. DNA of the CDR3: TGTGCCAGCACCCTACCGGGGACGGCGAGCTATGGCTACACCTTC. Amino acid sequence: CASTLPGTASYGYTF.